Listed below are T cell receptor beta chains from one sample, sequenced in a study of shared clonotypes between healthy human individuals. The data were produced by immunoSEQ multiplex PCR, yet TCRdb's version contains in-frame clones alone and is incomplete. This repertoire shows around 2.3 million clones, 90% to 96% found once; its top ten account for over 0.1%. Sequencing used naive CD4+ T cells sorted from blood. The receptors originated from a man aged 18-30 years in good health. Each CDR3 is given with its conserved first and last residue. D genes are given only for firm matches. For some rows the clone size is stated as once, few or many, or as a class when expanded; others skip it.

CDR3 DNA: TGTGCCTGGAGGGGACAGAATAATTCACCCCTCCACTTT
CDR3 protein: CAWRGQNNSPLHF
clone size: few
J gene: TRBJ1-6
D gene: TRBD1
V gene: TRBV30

CDR3 DNA: TGTGCCTCCCAGCGACCCTATAATTCACCCCTCCACTTT
CDR3 protein: CASQRPYNSPLHF
clone size: NA
J gene: TRBJ1-6
D gene: NA
V gene: TRBV11-2

CDR3 DNA: TGTGCCAGCTCACCAGGGAGGAACTATGGCTACACCTTC
CDR3 protein: CASSPGRNYGYTF
clone size: NA
J gene: TRBJ1-2
D gene: NA
V gene: TRBV18

CDR3 DNA: TGTGCCAGCAGCCTTAATGCGGGAGGGCGCAACAATGAGCAGTTCTTC
CDR3 protein: CASSLNAGGRNNEQFF
clone size: NA
J gene: TRBJ2-1
D gene: TRBD2
V gene: TRBV5-4

CDR3 DNA: TGCGCCAGCAGCTTGGGAATGGCAGGGAGGCCCTACGAGCAGTACTTC
CDR3 protein: CASSLGMAGRPYEQYF
clone size: once
J gene: TRBJ2-7
D gene: NA
V gene: TRBV5-1

CDR3 DNA: TGTGCCAGCAGCTTAGTTCTTGGGACAGGGGATGAAAAACTGTTTTTT
CDR3 protein: CASSLVLGTGDEKLFF
clone size: NA
J gene: TRBJ1-4
D gene: TRBD1
V gene: TRBV7-2

CDR3 DNA: TGTGCCAGTAGTCCGGGACAGATATTTAATAGCAATCAGCCCCAGCATTTT
CDR3 protein: CASSPGQIFNSNQPQHF
clone size: once
J gene: TRBJ1-5
D gene: TRBD1
V gene: TRBV19

CDR3 DNA: TGTGCCAGCAGCTTATTTCAGGGAGATGCTTTCTTT
CDR3 protein: CASSLFQGDAFF
clone size: NA
J gene: TRBJ1-1
D gene: NA
V gene: TRBV6-6

CDR3 DNA: TGTGCCAGCAGTGAAGACTACGGCGAGCAGTACTTC
CDR3 protein: CASSEDYGEQYF
clone size: NA
J gene: TRBJ2-7
D gene: NA
V gene: TRBV2

CDR3 DNA: TGTGCCATCAGAGAACAGATATCCACAGATACGCAGTATTTT
CDR3 protein: CAIREQISTDTQYF
clone size: NA
J gene: TRBJ2-3
D gene: NA
V gene: TRBV10-3

CDR3 DNA: TGCGCCAGCAGGCGGGGGTCCTACAATGAGCAGTTCTTC
CDR3 protein: CASRRGSYNEQFF
clone size: NA
J gene: TRBJ2-1
D gene: TRBD2
V gene: TRBV5-1

CDR3 DNA: TGTGCCAGCAGCTTGGCCGTGGGGCTGGGAGAGACCCAGTACTTC
CDR3 protein: CASSLAVGLGETQYF
clone size: NA
J gene: TRBJ2-5
D gene: NA
V gene: TRBV5-4

CDR3 DNA: TGTGCCAGCAGCTCGACAGGGGTTGTCGGCGAGCAGTACTTC
CDR3 protein: CASSSTGVVGEQYF
clone size: once
J gene: TRBJ2-7
D gene: TRBD1
V gene: TRBV7-9

CDR3 DNA: TGTGCCAGCACCCACGACGGGGGGTCCTACAATGAGCAGTTCTTC
CDR3 protein: CASTHDGGSYNEQFF
clone size: NA
J gene: TRBJ2-1
D gene: TRBD2
V gene: TRBV7-9

CDR3 DNA: TGTGCCAGCAGCCCACAAGGGTGGGGGCCCCAGCATTTT
CDR3 protein: CASSPQGWGPQHF
clone size: NA
J gene: TRBJ1-5
D gene: NA
V gene: TRBV9

CDR3 DNA: TGTGCCAGCAGCTTGTTCGGACAGGACTATGGCTACACCTTC
CDR3 protein: CASSLFGQDYGYTF
clone size: once
J gene: TRBJ1-2
D gene: TRBD1
V gene: TRBV5-4

CDR3 DNA: TGTGCCAGCTCACCACGCCAAGGCACTGAAGCTTTCTTT
CDR3 protein: CASSPRQGTEAFF
clone size: NA
J gene: TRBJ1-1
D gene: NA
V gene: TRBV18

CDR3 DNA: TGTGCCAGCAGTCCAAATGGGAATTCACCCCTCCACTTT
CDR3 protein: CASSPNGNSPLHF
clone size: NA
J gene: TRBJ1-6
D gene: NA
V gene: TRBV6-5

CDR3 DNA: TGTGCCAGCAGTTGGAGGACAGGGGGCGATAATGAAGCTTTCTTT
CDR3 protein: CASSWRTGGDNEAFF
clone size: NA
J gene: TRBJ1-1
D gene: TRBD1
V gene: TRBV27

CDR3 DNA: TGCAGCGTTGTAACGGGCTACGAGCAGTACTTC
CDR3 protein: CSVVTGYEQYF
clone size: NA
J gene: TRBJ2-7
D gene: NA
V gene: TRBV29-1

CDR3 DNA: TGTGCCAGCAGGGCAGGGCTTAACTATGGCTACACCTTC
CDR3 protein: CASRAGLNYGYTF
clone size: NA
J gene: TRBJ1-2
D gene: NA
V gene: TRBV6-5

CDR3 DNA: TGTGCCAGCAGCCCGACAGGGCATGTGGAGACCCAGTACTTC
CDR3 protein: CASSPTGHVETQYF
clone size: NA
J gene: TRBJ2-5
D gene: TRBD1
V gene: TRBV28

CDR3 DNA: TGTGCCACCAGCAGAGGTCTGACCCAAAGCTCCTACGAGCAGTACTTC
CDR3 protein: CATSRGLTQSSYEQYF
clone size: NA
J gene: TRBJ2-7
D gene: NA
V gene: TRBV15

CDR3 DNA: TGTGCCTGGAGCCCAAGCAGTAACAATCAGCCCCAGCATTTT
CDR3 protein: CAWSPSSNNQPQHF
clone size: NA
J gene: TRBJ1-5
D gene: NA
V gene: TRBV30

CDR3 DNA: TGCGCCAGCAGCTTGTCCACCGGGGCCGATTCACCCCTCCACTTT
CDR3 protein: CASSLSTGADSPLHF
clone size: NA
J gene: TRBJ1-6
D gene: NA
V gene: TRBV5-1

CDR3 DNA: TGTGCCAGCTCCCCCGCGGGGGATGAGCAGTACTTC
CDR3 protein: CASSPAGDEQYF
clone size: once
J gene: TRBJ2-7
D gene: TRBD2
V gene: TRBV18

CDR3 DNA: TGCGCCAGCTTAGAGGACAGGTGGTTCGCAGATACGCAGTATTTT
CDR3 protein: CASLEDRWFADTQYF
clone size: NA
J gene: TRBJ2-3
D gene: TRBD1
V gene: TRBV5-1

CDR3 DNA: TGCGCCAGCCAAGCTAGTCTTACCTACGAGCAGTACTTC
CDR3 protein: CASQASLTYEQYF
clone size: NA
J gene: TRBJ2-7
D gene: NA
V gene: TRBV10-1

CDR3 DNA: TGTGCCAGCTCACCACGGACTAGCGGTGTCACAGATACGCAGTATTTT
CDR3 protein: CASSPRTSGVTDTQYF
clone size: once
J gene: TRBJ2-3
D gene: TRBD2
V gene: TRBV18

CDR3 DNA: TGTGCCAGCAGTTTAGGGTTCAGGGACGGTCAGCCCCAGCATTTT
CDR3 protein: CASSLGFRDGQPQHF
clone size: once
J gene: TRBJ1-5
D gene: NA
V gene: TRBV28

CDR3 DNA: TGTGCCAGCTCACTCAATCAGGACGAGCAGTACTTC
CDR3 protein: CASSLNQDEQYF
clone size: NA
J gene: TRBJ2-7
D gene: NA
V gene: TRBV18

CDR3 DNA: TGTGCCAGCGGGGCCATCTCCTACGAGCAGTACTTC
CDR3 protein: CASGAISYEQYF
clone size: NA
J gene: TRBJ2-7
D gene: NA
V gene: TRBV11-2

CDR3 DNA: TGTGCCAGCAGCTTGGTTCGGGGTTACACTAACTATGGCTACACCTTC
CDR3 protein: CASSLVRGYTNYGYTF
clone size: NA
J gene: TRBJ1-2
D gene: NA
V gene: TRBV5-5

CDR3 DNA: TGTGCCAGCAACGGACAGATTAATTCACCCCTCCACTTT
CDR3 protein: CASNGQINSPLHF
clone size: NA
J gene: TRBJ1-6
D gene: NA
V gene: TRBV6-1

CDR3 DNA: TGTGCCAGCAGCTTGGGGACTAGCGGGATCTCGGGGCAGTACTTC
CDR3 protein: CASSLGTSGISGQYF
clone size: NA
J gene: TRBJ2-7
D gene: TRBD2
V gene: TRBV5-4

CDR3 DNA: TGTGCCAGCAGACGGACGGATAATTCACCCCTCCACTTT
CDR3 protein: CASRRTDNSPLHF
clone size: once
J gene: TRBJ1-6
D gene: NA
V gene: TRBV25-1

CDR3 DNA: TGTGCCAGCAGCCGTGGGACTAGCGCAGAGACCCAGTACTTC
CDR3 protein: CASSRGTSAETQYF
clone size: NA
J gene: TRBJ2-5
D gene: TRBD2
V gene: TRBV9

CDR3 DNA: TGTGCCAGTAAAGGAGAGCCGGGAAACACCATATATTTT
CDR3 protein: CASKGEPGNTIYF
clone size: NA
J gene: TRBJ1-3
D gene: NA
V gene: TRBV19

CDR3 DNA: TGCGCCAGCGCTAGGGGGACTAGCGATACAGATACGCAGTATTTT
CDR3 protein: CASARGTSDTDTQYF
clone size: NA
J gene: TRBJ2-3
D gene: TRBD2
V gene: TRBV5-1

CDR3 DNA: TGTGCCAGTAGTTTGGGGGCCGCTGTACATACGCAGTATTTT
CDR3 protein: CASSLGAAVHTQYF
clone size: NA
J gene: TRBJ2-3
D gene: NA
V gene: TRBV19

CDR3 DNA: TGTGCCAGCAGTTACCGGGGGGACTACACAGATACGCAGTATTTT
CDR3 protein: CASSYRGDYTDTQYF
clone size: NA
J gene: TRBJ2-3
D gene: TRBD2
V gene: TRBV6-5

CDR3 DNA: TGTGCCAGCAGCTTAACCTCTGCGGGAGGGGTAGAGACCCAGTACTTC
CDR3 protein: CASSLTSAGGVETQYF
clone size: NA
J gene: TRBJ2-5
D gene: TRBD2
V gene: TRBV7-8

CDR3 DNA: TGTGCCAGCAGTCTAGCGGGGGTAAAAGAGACCCAGTACTTC
CDR3 protein: CASSLAGVKETQYF
clone size: NA
J gene: TRBJ2-5
D gene: TRBD2
V gene: TRBV28

CDR3 DNA: TGCAGTGCTGCCGCAGACACTGAAGCTTTCTTT
CDR3 protein: CSAAADTEAFF
clone size: NA
J gene: TRBJ1-1
D gene: NA
V gene: TRBV20-1

CDR3 DNA: TGTGCCAGCAGCTTAGCAGGAGATTATGGAAACACCATATATTTT
CDR3 protein: CASSLAGDYGNTIYF
clone size: NA
J gene: TRBJ1-3
D gene: NA
V gene: TRBV7-2